The 32 T cell receptor beta chains below come from one sample, sequenced in a study of beta chain features in type 1 diabetes (dated by TCRdb to the late 2010s). The protocol used for the library was the immunoSEQ multiplex PCR assay. All of the isolated RNA was reverse transcribed with the High Capacity cDNA Reverse Transcription Kit, so expressed TCRB transcripts were sequenced. This is the immuneACCESS table as TCRdb keeps it, with only in-frame sequences that have V and J called. A part of the clones is gone; compared with another copy, unresolved V genes explain less than half, and the rest is unexplained. For this sample there are hundreds of thousands of clones; over 25% appear just once. Of the sample, 0.065% is held by the ten largest clones. The specimen was naive CD4+ T cells from blood. The cell subset or site label, as the study defines it: true naive CD4+ T cells. These receptors came from a young man in good health.

A few counts support this clone. The chain joins TRBV30 to TRBJ2-7, with TRBD1 matching over 8 bases. The V gene's germline CDR1 is GTSNPN and CDR2 SVGIG (reference sequence). Trimming cost V 0 bases and J 6 bases; bases outside gene matches: 7. The CDR3 spans 14 residues. CDR3 loop: CAWSVRNRGSEQYF. The CDR3 DNA follows: TGTGCCTGGAGTGTACGGAACAGGGGGTCCGAGCAGTACTTC.

CDR3 DNA sequence: TGTGCCAGCAGCTTAGCGGGGGGAAACAATGAGCAGTTCTTC. Protein sequence: CASSLAGGNNEQFF. The chain carries TRBV7-9 and TRBJ2-1; TRBD2 is a possible D gene (6 bases). The V end lost 0 bases, the J end lost 5 bases, and 8 bases lay between the germline ends. Looked up from germline, CDR1 is SEHNR and CDR2 is FQNEAQ (reference sequence). This CDR3 is built from 14 residues.

This clone was observed a handful of times. The gene calls are TRBV11-2 and TRBJ2-4, with 7 bases lining up with TRBD1. V lost 3 bases to trimming and J lost 6 bases; unmatched junction nucleotides: 2. Germline V gene sequence: CDR1 SGHAT, CDR2 FQNNGV. The CDR3 is 13 amino acids. The CDR3 DNA is TGTGCCAGCAGCTTTACAGGGGTAAACATTCAGTACTTC. It specifies CASSFTGVNIQYF.

The chain recombines TRBV7-9 with TRBJ2-6, with D hard to call. Germline CDR1 and CDR2: SEHNR and FQNEAQ (reference sequence). The V end lost 1 base, the J end lost 0 bases, and 7 bases lay between the germline ends. CDR3 length: 16 amino acids. The CDR3 nucleotides read TGTGCCAGCAGCTTAGTTCCGGGCTCTGGGGCCAACGTCCTGACTTTC. Protein: CASSLVPGSGANVLTF.

The sample holds a few counts of this clone. The junction departs from the called germline gene at one end, perhaps through a read error. The CDR3: CASSQDLRTVTYGQYF. CDR3 coding DNA: TGCGCCAGCAGCCAAGATCTGAGGACAGTAACCTACGGGCAGTACTTC. The chain couples TRBV4-3 to TRBJ2-7, with a weak D call TRBD1 (6 bases). Germline loops: CDR1 LGHNA, CDR2 YSLEER. The CDR3 has 16 amino acids.

In this sample, this clone turned up a few times. This chain links TRBV29-1 with TRBJ2-6, with D unclear. The V gene's germline CDR1 is SQVTM and CDR2 ANQGSEA. CDR3 size: 12 residues. Trimming pared 7 bases from V and 0 bases from J, leaving 4 bases between. The CDR3 DNA is TGCAGCGCCGACTCTGGGGCCAACGTCCTGACTTTC. Encoded protein: CSADSGANVLTF.

This clone has more than one count but fewer than ten. The chain joins TRBV9 to TRBJ2-3, with 8 bases that match TRBD1. CDR3 length: 17 residues. The germline gives CDR1 SGDLS, CDR2 YYNGEE. Unmatched junction bases numbered 8, after V lost 0 bases and J lost 2 bases. Here the CDR3 DNA reads TGTGCCAGCAGCGTAGCTCGCAGGGGGCTTCTCACAGATACGCAGTATTTT. Translated: CASSVARRGLLTDTQYF.

J is TRBJ2-5 and V is TRBV11-2; TRBD1 aligns across 7 bases. The CDR3 consists of 12 residues. Trimming removed 5 bases from V and 8 bases from J; junction bases left unmatched: 5. Germline CDR1 is SGHAT and CDR2 is FQNNGV. CDR3 sequence reads: CASSPDRATQYF. The DNA of the CDR3 is TGTGCCAGCAGCCCAGACAGGGCTACCCAGTACTTC.

The chain combines TRBV5-1 with TRBJ2-5; D is undetermined. Germline V gene data show CDR1 as SGHRS and CDR2 as YFSETQ. Trimming took 4 bases from V and 3 from J, leaving 10 bases between them. This CDR3 is 13 amino acids long. CDR3 in DNA: TGCGCCAGCAGCCCGCAAACCGAAGAGACCCAGTACTTC. Amino acid sequence: CASSPQTEETQYF.

Concerning this clone: The same CDR3 can be traced to other DNA sequences in this sample. This chain connects TRBV2 to TRBJ2-3; D is unclear. V lost 1 base to trimming and J lost 0 bases, with 2 bases between them. This CDR3 comprises 13 residues. Per germline, CDR1 SNHLY and CDR2 FYNNEI. The CDR3 is CASSEESTDTQYF. The CDR3 DNA reads TGTGCCAGCAGTGAAGAAAGCACAGATACGCAGTATTTT.

The CDR3 DNA is TGTGCCTGGAGTGCTGGGGTCCTTACTGAAGCTTTCTTT. Translated, it gives CAWSAGVLTEAFF. This chain links TRBV30 with TRBJ1-1; D ambiguous. This CDR3 has 13 amino acids. Trimming left V 1 base short and J 5 bases short, with 11 bases between. CDR1 GTSNPN and CDR2 SVGIG come from the germline V gene (reference sequence). Based on the CDR3 plus reference TRBV30 and TRBJ1-1, the full variable domain is SQTIHQWPATLVQPVGSPLSLECTVEGTSNPNLYWYRQAAGRGLQLLFYSVGIGQISSEVPQNLSASRPQDRQFILSSKKLLLSDSGFYLCAWSAGVLTEAFFGQGTRLTVV.

The sample holds a few counts of this clone. The chain is built from TRBV30 and TRBJ2-7; D unresolved. Germline-derived CDR1 and CDR2 are GTSNPN and SVGIG (reference sequence). The CDR3 has 14 amino acids. V lost 5 bases and J 0 bases, leaving 14 bases between the germline ends. CDR3 amino acids: CAWGRQDLSYEQYF. CDR3 coding DNA: TGTGCCTGGGGTAGGCAGGATCTCTCCTACGAGCAGTACTTC.

There are a few counts of this clone. The genes are TRBV30 and TRBJ2-2; 9 bases fit TRBD2. There are 14 residues in the CDR3. CDR1 and CDR2 from the germline V gene are GTSNPN and SVGIG (reference sequence). J was trimmed by 8 bases and V by 0 bases; bases with no gene match: 4. CDR3 bases: TGTGCCTGGAGTGTGTTAGCGGGAGTAGGGGAGCTGTTTTTT. It specifies CAWSVLAGVGELFF.

This clone has a handful of counts. This sequence joins TRBV4-2 and TRBJ2-7; 13 bases fit TRBD2. The CDR3 length is 16 residues. Germline CDR1 LGHNA, CDR2 YNFKEQ. Trimming removed 1 base from V and 4 bases from J; junction bases left unmatched: 4. Here the CDR3 reads CASSQARTSGRYEQYF. In nucleotides, the CDR3 is TGTGCCAGCAGCCAAGCTCGGACTAGCGGGAGATACGAGCAGTACTTC.

This clone was counted between two and nine times. This chain uses TRBV28 with TRBJ2-5, with TRBD2 matching 9 bases. Germline CDR1 reads MDHEN; CDR2 reads SYDVKM. The V gene end was trimmed by 2 bases and the J gene end by 5 bases; junction bases not matched to a gene: 6. CDR3 length equals 15 residues. The CDR3 region is CASSLLSGSFETQYF. In DNA form, the CDR3 reads TGTGCCAGCAGTTTACTTAGCGGGAGTTTTGAGACCCAGTACTTC.

This clone occurred once. The gene calls are TRBV4-1 and TRBJ2-1, with D uncertain. Germline V gene lookup returns CDR1 MGHRA and CDR2 YSYEKL. This CDR3 comprises 14 residues. Trimming shortened V by 0 bases and J by 4 bases, and 7 bases separated the two germline ends. The CDR3 here is CASSQDPQYNEQFF. The CDR3 nucleotides read TGCGCCAGCAGCCAAGATCCTCAGTACAATGAGCAGTTCTTC.

A few counts support this clone. The rearrangement links TRBV29-1 to TRBJ2-5; 9 bases are shared with TRBD1. Germline assignment: CDR1 SQVTM and CDR2 ANQGSEA. The V segment lost 6 bases and the J segment 6 bases; nucleotides outside the gene matches: 5. The CDR3 totals 12 residues. The CDR3 nucleotides are TGCAGCGTCCAACAGGGGGCCAAGACCCAGTACTTC. Translation gives CSVQQGAKTQYF.

This sequence joins TRBV30 and TRBJ2-1; 7 bases fit TRBD1. The CDR3 is 14 amino acids. Germline trimming cut 7 bases from V and 3 bases from J; bases unmatched to any gene: 9. Germline CDR1 reads GTSNPN; CDR2 reads SVGIG (reference sequence). The chain's CDR3 is CASKTRQGYNEQFF. For the CDR3, the DNA is TGTGCCTCCAAAACAAGACAGGGCTACAATGAGCAGTTCTTC.

The chain uses TRBV30 and TRBJ1-2, with D perhaps matching TRBD1 (5 bases). The CDR3 runs to 13 residues. Germline-derived CDR1 and CDR2 are GTSNPN and SVGIG (reference sequence). The ends were cut back, 7 bases at V and 2 bases at J, with 14 bases in the middle. Here the CDR3 reads CASLPGPNYGYTF. The DNA of the CDR3 is TGTGCCTCCTTGCCGGGACCCAACTATGGCTACACCTTC.

This clone was seen only a few times. The genes are TRBV12-5 and TRBJ2-1; TRBD1 aligns across 9 bases. The CDR3 has 14 amino acids. Germline CDR1 is LGHNT and CDR2 is FRNRAP. V lost 4 bases and J lost 6; bases outside the gene matches: 4. The CDR3: CASGWGQGSNEQFF. As DNA, the CDR3 is TGTGCTAGTGGTTGGGGACAGGGAAGCAATGAGCAGTTCTTC.

This chain uses TRBV5-4 with TRBJ2-7; D perhaps matches TRBD2 (6 bases). Germline V gene data show CDR1 as SGHNT and CDR2 as YYREEE (reference sequence). This CDR3 has 14 amino acids. The V end lost 0 bases, the J end lost 4 bases, and 11 bases lay between the germline ends. The CDR3 sequence is CASSLAGEVYEQYF. Written as DNA, the CDR3 is TGTGCCAGCAGCTTGGCTGGGGAGGTTTACGAGCAGTACTTC.

Only a few counts were recorded for this clone. This chain connects TRBV5-1 to TRBJ2-5; no reliable D call. The CDR3 sequence is 13 residues long. V lost 1 base to trimming and J lost 0 bases, with 4 bases between them. Germline lookup yields CDR1 SGHRS and CDR2 YFSETQ. In DNA, the CDR3 is TGCGCCAGCAGCTTGAATTACCAAGAGACCCAGTACTTC. It yields the protein CASSLNYQETQYF.

CDR3 coding DNA: TGCAGCGTTGTGAACACCCCGAACACCGGGGAGCTGTTTTTT. As protein: CSVVNTPNTGELFF. The chain combines TRBV29-1 with TRBJ2-2; D call uncertain. Between the trimmed V and J ends, which lost 4 bases and 0 bases, there was a span of 9 bases. The CDR3 is made up of 14 amino acids. CDR1 and CDR2 from the germline V gene are SQVTM and ANQGSEA.

This sequence joins TRBV9 and TRBJ2-1; D may be TRBD2 (5 bases). V was cut by 0 bases and J by 3 bases, with 10 bases left in between. This CDR3 is 15 amino acids long. Looked up from germline, CDR1 is SGDLS and CDR2 is YYNGEE. CDR3 DNA: TGTGCCAGCAGCGTAGAGATAGCGTACTACAATGAGCAGTTCTTC. Encoded protein: CASSVEIAYYNEQFF.

The chain couples TRBV2 to TRBJ2-7; 9 bases match TRBD1. There are 15 residues in the CDR3. The germline V gene has CDR1 SNHLY and CDR2 FYNNEI. V dropped 4 bases and J dropped 3; count of bases not matched to a gene: 7. The CDR3 coding sequence is TGTGCCAGCAGTGTTGGAGGGACAGGGATCTACGAGCAGTACTTC. This encodes CASSVGGTGIYEQYF. Drawing the rest from reference TRBV2 and TRBJ2-7, the complete variable domain is EPEVTQTPSHQVTQMGQEVILRCVPISNHLYFYWYRQILGQKVEFLVSFYNNEISEKSEIFDDQFSVERPDGSNFTLKIRSTKLEDSAMYFCASSVGGTGIYEQYFGPGTRLTVT.

This clone has only a few counts. This sequence joins TRBV5-1 and TRBJ2-2; no clear D. The V end was cut by 4 bases, the J end by 5 bases, with 9 bases between. This CDR3 contains 13 residues. The germline CDR1 and CDR2 sequences are SGHRS and YFSETQ. CDR3 nucleotides: TGCGCCAGCAGCGCCGGTCAGACCGGGGAGCTGTTTTTT. Its protein is CASSAGQTGELFF.

This clone was seen more than once but under ten times. This chain uses TRBV7-2 with TRBJ1-2; TRBD1 is a possible D gene (6 bases). Per germline, CDR1 SGHTA and CDR2 FQGNSA. V lost 5 bases, J lost 2 bases, and 12 bases lay in between. CDR3 length: 14 amino acids. CDR3 sequence (DNA): TGTGCCAGCAGCCCGTCCGGGGGCAACTATGGCTACACCTTC. Its translation: CASSPSGGNYGYTF.

The chain combines TRBV5-4 with TRBJ2-1; 10 nucleotides match TRBD2. Germline loops: CDR1 SGHNT, CDR2 YYREEE (reference sequence). The CDR3 runs to 15 residues. With 2 bases clipped from V and 9 bases from J, the junction kept 8 bases outside the gene matches. The CDR3 DNA reads TGTGCCAGCAGCTTACGGCTAGCGGGAGTAGGTGAGCAGTTCTTC. As protein: CASSLRLAGVGEQFF. Looking up the rest from reference TRBV5-4 and TRBJ2-1 gives the full variable domain: ETGVTQSPTHLIKTRGQQVTLRCSSQSGHNTVSWYQQALGQGPQFIFQYYREEENGRGNFPPRFSGLQFPNYSSELNVNALELDDSALYLCASSLRLAGVGEQFFGPGTRLTVL.

This chain joins TRBV5-1 and TRBJ1-1; D not certain. Germline V gene data show CDR1 as SGHRS and CDR2 as YFSETQ. CDR3 length: 13 residues. Trimming stripped 4 bases from V and 1 base from J, with 8 bases between. In DNA form, the CDR3 reads TGCGCCAGCAGCATGACGGGGAACACTGAAGCTTTCTTT. Its translation: CASSMTGNTEAFF. Full variable domain (missing parts from reference TRBV5-1 and TRBJ1-1): KAGVTQTPRYLIKTRGQQVTLSCSPISGHRSVSWYQQTPGQGLQFLFEYFSETQRNKGNFPGRFSGRQFSNSRSEMNVSTLELGDSALYLCASSMTGNTEAFFGQGTRLTVV.

This clone has just a few counts. The chain has TRBV5-5 and TRBJ2-1; D ambiguous. Germline V gene data show CDR1 as SGHKS and CDR2 as YYEKEE (reference sequence). The CDR3 has 16 amino acids. V shed 1 base and J shed 0 bases, with 11 bases lying between them. In DNA form, the CDR3 reads TGTGCCAGCAGCTTGTCCCTTATGAGCTCCTACAATGAGCAGTTCTTC. Translating it yields CASSLSLMSSYNEQFF. Full variable domain (missing parts from reference TRBV5-5 and TRBJ2-1): DAGVTQSPTHLIKTRGQQVTLRCSPISGHKSVSWYQQVLGQGPQFIFQYYEKEERGRGNFPDRFSARQFPNYSSELNVNALLLGDSALYLCASSLSLMSSYNEQFFGPGTRLTVL.

This rearrangement joins TRBV28 to TRBJ2-3; either TRBD1 or TRBD2 may fit D (5 bases each). Trimming pared 3 bases from V and 2 bases from J, leaving 9 bases between. The CDR3 is 14 residues long. From germline, CDR1 is MDHEN and CDR2 SYDVKM. The CDR3 protein is CASSFGGTTDTQYF. The CDR3 nucleotides are TGTGCCAGCAGTTTTGGGGGAACCACAGATACGCAGTATTTT.

The rearrangement uses TRBV29-1 and TRBJ2-7; TRBD1 matches at 9 bases. The junction had 7 bases not matched to a gene; V was cut back by 4 bases and J by 3 bases. This CDR3 is 14 amino acids long. CDR1 and CDR2 from the germline V gene are SQVTM and ANQGSEA. The CDR3 loop reads CSVVTGGTIYEQYF. The CDR3 DNA reads as TGCAGCGTTGTGACAGGGGGGACCATCTACGAGCAGTACTTC.